This TCR beta chain was documented in a study of metastatic and nonmetastatic thyroid tumors. The wider study: Across peripheral blood and tumor or nodule tissue samples taken from malignant and benign thyroid patients, the repertoires were compared with one another.

As processed by the authors: Building a distant-metastasis classifier for papillary thyroid cancer drew on CDR3 differences across clinicopathological groups. TCRdb reanalyzed the PCR reads via MiXCR. TCRdb's processing, not the authors' own work, is the source of the V and J calls. Counted here are 21,000 or so clones, approximately 30% occurring once; the ten biggest clones make up approximately 5.4%. Per germline, CDR1 MDHEN and CDR2 SYDVKM. CDR3 length: 17 residues. V shed 2 bases and J shed 6 bases, with 22 bases lying between them. Not a single patient had been given any form of treatment at any point before undergoing thyroid surgery. This clone was detected ten times or more. Its antigen is not identified. Within the sample, other DNA sequences also encode this same CDR3. Broader study findings: Significantly greater TCR beta diversity was reportedly found in malignant thyroid tumors than in benign nodules (in blood and tumor).

V usage is TRBV28 and J usage is TRBJ1-1, with unresolved D. Sequenced sample: tumor tissue. This TCR was sampled from a female donor with papillary thyroid cancer or a benign thyroid nodule (not recorded which). Some clones in this sample may be carry-over from other donors' samples. The CDR3 here is CASSLPPLGPPLAEAFF. Here the CDR3 DNA reads TGTGCCAGCAGTTTACCTCCCCTGGGTCCGCCGCTGGCTGAAGCTTTCTTT.